Sequencing of this T cell receptor beta chain was carried out in a study of shared clonotypes between healthy human individuals. Background on the study: Samples came from a couple of female and a few male donors aged 18 to 49.

This clone was seen repeatedly, ten times or more. The CDR3 is 15 residues long. The germline V gene has CDR1 WNHNN and CDR2 SYGVQD (reference sequence). With V trimmed by 2 bases and J by 6 bases, 6 bases remained unmatched. Sequencing used immunoSEQ multiplex PCR; TCRdb keeps in-frame clones, though not all of them. The sample yields some 630,000 clones, 72% seen once. The sample consisted of memory CD4+ T cells sorted from blood. Subset specified: CD45RA-negative fraction. This clonotype originated in a woman in her twenties or thirties in good health. This chain joins TRBV10-1 and TRBJ2-3; TRBD2 matches at 9 bases. The CDR3 sequence is CASSERGTSWDTQYF. For the CDR3, the DNA is TGCGCCAGCAGTGAGAGGGGGACTAGCTGGGATACGCAGTATTTT.